Listed below are T cell receptor beta chains from one sample, sequenced in a study of tumor-infiltrating lymphocytes in primary liver carcinoma. From the multiplex PCR reads, TCRdb called clonotypes with MiXCR, one entry per CDR3 protein. The profile shows some 180,000 distinct CDR3 sequences, 70% to 90% of them singletons. Sample: tumor tissue from primary liver carcinoma. The source of these receptors is a man aged 35 to 55 with primary liver carcinoma and hepatitis B virus infection. The CDR3 runs from the conserved cysteine through the conserved F or W. The D gene is left open where the match is weak. A row's size may be missing; if present it is once, few, many or a size class.

TGTGCCACCAATGCATCAAAGGTGCGAGTACAAGAGACTCAGTACTTC | CATNASKVRVQETQYF | NA | TRBJ2-5 | TRBV24-1 | NA
TGCGTCAGCAGGAGCGGGAGGCTTCAAGAGACCCAGTGCTTC | CVSRSGRLQETQCF | NA | TRBJ2-5 | TRBV5-1 | TRBD2
TGTGCCATCAGTGACCAGGAGGGAGCGGGAGTCACGAACACCGGGGAGCTGTTTTTT | CAISDQEGAGVTNTGELFF | NA | TRBJ2-2 | TRBV10-3 | TRBD2
TGCGCCAGCAGCCCAGTCTTACAGAAAGGAAACATTCATTATTTC | CASSPVLQKGNIHYF | NA | TRBJ2-4 | TRBV4-1 | NA
TGCGCCAGCAGCCATGACCTAGCGGGAGGGTCGTACAATGAGCACTTCTTC | CASSHDLAGGSYNEHFF | once | TRBJ2-1 | TRBV4-3 | TRBD2
TGTGCCAGCACTACTTCGGCGGTAGCCAAAGACATTGAGTACTTC | CASTTSAVAKDIEYF | NA | TRBJ2-4 | TRBV11-2 | NA
TGTGCCAGCAGCCAAGGGGGGCACATCTCTGGATACAGCTTC | CASSQGGHISGYSF | NA | TRBJ1-2 | TRBV14 | NA
TGTGCCATCGGCCTCCGGGACAAGGCCCACGAGCAGTACTTC | CAIGLRDKAHEQYF | NA | TRBJ2-7 | TRBV6-2/TRBV6-3 | NA
TGTGCCAGCAGCTTCGGACAGCTGGCCCTGAGACACAATGAGCAATTCTTC | CASSFGQLALRHNEQFF | few | TRBJ2-1 | TRBV7-8 | NA
TGTACCGGCAGTTCAACTAGCGGGAGTCGCTACGAGCAGTACTTC | CTGSSTSGSRYEQYF | NA | TRBJ2-7 | TRBV28 | TRBD2
TGTGCCAGCAGTCAGGCGGAGGAGGGGGCAGTGTACAATGAGCAGTTCTTC | CASSQAEEGAVYNEQFF | NA | TRBJ2-1 | TRBV28 | NA
TGCGCCAGCAGCCCCGACATCGGATACAATGAGCAGTTCTTC | CASSPDIGYNEQFF | many | TRBJ2-1 | TRBV5-1 | NA
TGCGTCAGCGGCTTTTCATCAGCAGATACGCAGTATTTT | CVSGFSSADTQYF | NA | TRBJ2-3 | TRBV5-1 | NA
TGTGCCAGCAGTGATGGGCGGCAGGCCCAGTACTTC | CASSDGRQAQYF | NA | TRBJ2-5 | TRBV25-1 | NA
TGTGCTAGCAGCTTGACTCAAGCAGATACGCAGTATTTT | CASSLTQADTQYF | once | TRBJ2-3 | TRBV5-1 | NA
TGTGCCAGCAGTTATCTCATGGGGGGAAATGAAAAACTGTTTTTT | CASSYLMGGNEKLFF | many | TRBJ1-4 | TRBV28 | NA
TGCAGCACCGCCCCCCTCTCCTACGATGAGCAGTTCTTC | CSTAPLSYDEQFF | NA | TRBJ2-1 | TRBV29-1 | NA
TGTGCCAGTAGTACCAGGGGAGGGGGAGGCAATCAGCCCCAGCATTTT | CASSTRGGGGNQPQHF | NA | TRBJ1-5 | TRBV19 | NA
TGTGCCAACAGCTTAGTAGGGATAACAGGGAGCAATCAGCCCCGGCATTTT | CANSLVGITGSNQPRHF | NA | TRBJ1-5 | TRBV11-2 | NA
TGCGCCAGTAGCTTCGCCGGGCGGAACCAAGAGACCCAGCACTTC | CASSFAGRNQETQHF | NA | TRBJ2-5 | TRBV5-1 | NA
TGTGCCAGCAGGCCGGGGACAGGGGCTCGGAATGAGCAGTTCTTC | CASRPGTGARNEQFF | NA | TRBJ2-1 | TRBV2 | TRBD1
TGTGCAAGCAGTGAAGAGATGGGCATTGAGCAGATCTTC | CASSEEMGIEQIF | NA | TRBJ2-1 | TRBV6-1 | NA
TGTGTCACGACCGGGACAGACCAGGCGCCCCAACATTTT | CVTTGTDQAPQHF | NA | TRBJ1-5 | TRBV10-3 | TRBD1
TGTGCCAGCAGCTCCCGACAGGCAGATAGGCAGTATTTC | CASSSRQADRQYF | NA | TRBJ2-3 | TRBV5-4 | NA
TGTGCCAGCAGTGAACAGGGTATGGCTGGGGCCAACGTCCTGATGTTC | CASSEQGMAGANVLMF | NA | TRBJ2-6 | TRBV6-1 | NA
TGTGCTAGCAGTCCCCCGGCCGGGGGATACAATGAGCAGTTCTTC | CASSPPAGGYNEQFF | NA | TRBJ2-1 | TRBV6-5 | NA
TGCGCCAGCAGCCCGGACGACCCGGGACATTTTCGCTCTGGGGCCAACGTCCTGACTTTC | CASSPDDPGHFRSGANVLTF | many | TRBJ2-6 | TRBV4-1 | NA
TGCGCCAGCAGCCAAGAAGCACCCGGGACAGGGCGGTACGACCTTTACTTC | CASSQEAPGTGRYDLYF | NA | TRBJ2-7 | TRBV4-3 | TRBD1
TGTGCCAGCTGGTCGACAGGGGCTTCCCAGTCCCAGGATTTT | CASWSTGASQSQDF | NA | TRBJ1-5 | TRBV28 | TRBD1
TGTGCCAGCAGAGTTAGGGGCCAGGCTACTGATACGCATTATTTT | CASRVRGQATDTHYF | few | TRBJ2-3 | TRBV6-1 | NA
TGTGCCATCAGTGCGATAACGGGAGCTTACAATCAGCAGTTCTTC | CAISAITGAYNQQFF | NA | TRBJ2-1 | TRBV10-3 | NA